Below, 10 T cell receptor beta chains from the same sample are listed, as sequenced in a study of T cells in Graves' hyperthyroidism and ophthalmopathy. RNA transcripts provided the source from which TCR beta CDR3 regions were amplified. The HTBI primer set drove a first-round RT-PCR of the TCR CDR3. MiXCR was run by TCRdb on the multiplex PCR reads, yielding one entry per CDR3 protein. The sample contains 560,000 or so distinct CDR3 sequences, less than 20% of which appear only once. Input material: blood. The receptor set was obtained from a man aged 35 to 55 with Graves' ophthalmopathy.

About this clonotype itself: Since a much larger clone is just one base distant, this may be a read error. V and J are TRBV11-2 and TRBJ2-3; D remains ambiguous. V was shortened by 4 bases and J by 7 bases, with 6 bases between the two germline ends. The CDR3 covers 11 residues. CDR1 and CDR2 from the germline V gene are SGHAT and FQNNGV. As DNA, the CDR3 is TGTGCCAGCAGCTCGTACCATACGCAGTATTTT. This encodes CASSSYHTQYF.

This clonotype showed up just once. V gene TRBV6-2 or TRBV6-3 combines with J gene TRBJ2-1; TRBD2 is a possible D gene (6 bases). Germline CDR1 MNHEY, CDR2 SVGEGT. Trimming cost V 5 bases and J 4 bases, with 12 bases left between them. The CDR3 is made up of 14 amino acids. The CDR3 here is CASSPRDQYNEQFF. The CDR3, as DNA: TGTGCCAGCAGTCCGCGGGACCAATACAATGAGCAGTTCTTC.

The genes are TRBV7-2 and TRBJ2-1; 8 bases fit TRBD1. The J segment lost 1 base and the V segment lost 8 bases, leaving 7 bases of the junction unmatched. The CDR3 has 15 amino acids. Germline V lookup: CDR1 SGHTA, CDR2 FQGNSA. CDR3 nucleotide sequence: TGTGCCAGCGCCAGGGGGCGGGCGTCCTACAATGAGCAGTTCTTC. It encodes CASARGRASYNEQFF.

This rearrangement joins TRBV25-1 to TRBJ2-7; 7 bases match TRBD1. V was clipped by 4 bases and J by 3 bases; unmatched bases: 6. Germline V lookup: CDR1 MGHDK, CDR2 SYGVNS. This CDR3 has 14 amino acids. CDR3 in amino acids: CASSGQGWNYEQYF. Here the CDR3 DNA reads TGTGCCAGCAGTGGACAGGGCTGGAACTACGAGCAGTACTTC.

This clonotype was counted between two and nine times. DNA for the CDR3: TGCGCCAGCAGCTTGTACAGGGATCGAACTGAAGCTTTCTTT. Its protein product is CASSLYRDRTEAFF. V gene TRBV5-1 combines with J gene TRBJ1-1, with D tentatively TRBD1 (6 bases). V gave up 1 base and J gave up 5 bases, with 12 bases separating them. CDR1 and CDR2 from the germline V gene are SGHRS and YFSETQ. This CDR3 region has 14 residues.

This clonotype was found many times. The CDR3 DNA sequence: TGCGCCAGCAGCTTGGAAGCGGGAGGAACCTACGAGCAGTACTTC. Translating it yields CASSLEAGGTYEQYF. V is TRBV5-1 and J is TRBJ2-7; the match to TRBD2 covers 9 bases. CDR1 and CDR2 from the germline V gene are SGHRS and YFSETQ. Trimming took 0 bases from V and 2 from J; bases not matched to a gene: 3. The length of the CDR3 is 15 residues. Drawing the rest from reference TRBV5-1 and TRBJ2-7, the complete variable domain is KAGVTQTPRYLIKTRGQQVTLSCSPISGHRSVSWYQQTPGQGLQFLFEYFSETQRNKGNFPGRFSGRQFSNSRSEMNVSTLELGDSALYLCASSLEAGGTYEQYFGPGTRLTVT.

The J gene is TRBJ2-5, the V gene TRBV4-3; perhaps TRBD2 as D (5 bases). Germline-derived CDR1 and CDR2 are LGHNA and YSLEER. The ends were cut back, 0 bases at V and 2 bases at J, with 13 bases in the middle. The CDR3 contains 16 residues. CDR3 loop: CASSQDAGPFQETQYF. The CDR3 bases are TGCGCCAGCAGCCAAGATGCGGGTCCCTTTCAAGAGACCCAGTACTTC.

There are many counts of this clonotype. This rearrangement joins TRBV11-2 to TRBJ2-5, with TRBD2 matching over 12 bases. V shed 8 bases and J 5 bases; nucleotides not matched to a gene: 18. The CDR3 totals 18 residues. The germline V gene has CDR1 SGHAT and CDR2 FQNNGV. The CDR3, as DNA: TGTGCCAGCGCCGGAAAGGGGCTAGCGGGGGGGCCGGGTGAGACCCAGTACTTC. Translation: CASAGKGLAGGPGETQYF.

This rearrangement joins TRBV28 to TRBJ1-2; 7 bases line up with TRBD1. Germline CDR1 reads MDHEN; CDR2 reads SYDVKM. The CDR3 loop spans 15 amino acids. Trimming removed 5 bases from V and 4 bases from J; junction bases left unmatched: 10. DNA for the CDR3: TGTGCCAGCAGTAACACGGGACAGATCCCCTATGGCTACACCTTC. This translates into CASSNTGQIPYGYTF.

This chain connects TRBV6-1 to TRBJ2-2, with 11 positions matching TRBD1. V lost 4 bases to trimming and J lost 4 bases; unmatched junction nucleotides: 2. This CDR3 comprises 15 residues. Germline-derived CDR1 and CDR2 are MNHNS and SASEGT. The CDR3 DNA reads as TGTGCCAGCAGTGTTGGGACAGGGGGCACCGGGGAGCTGTTTTTT. Translated: CASSVGTGGTGELFF.